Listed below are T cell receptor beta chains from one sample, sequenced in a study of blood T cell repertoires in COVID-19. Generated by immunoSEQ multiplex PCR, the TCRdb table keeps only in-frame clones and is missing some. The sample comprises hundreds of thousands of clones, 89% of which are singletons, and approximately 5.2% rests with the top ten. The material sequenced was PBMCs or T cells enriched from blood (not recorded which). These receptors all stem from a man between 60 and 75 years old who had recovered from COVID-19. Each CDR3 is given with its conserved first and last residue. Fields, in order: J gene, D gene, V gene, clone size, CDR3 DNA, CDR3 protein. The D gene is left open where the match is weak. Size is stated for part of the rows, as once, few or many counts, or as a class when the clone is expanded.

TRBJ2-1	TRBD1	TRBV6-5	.	TGTGCCAGCAGTTACAGACCGGGACAGTCTTCCCTCTTC	CASSYRPGQSSLF
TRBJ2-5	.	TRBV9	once	TGTGCCAGCAGCGTAGAACTAGGTCAGGGGATAGAGACCCAGTACTTC	CASSVELGQGIETQYF
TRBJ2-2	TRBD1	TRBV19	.	TGTGCCAGTAGCCGGACAGGGACGAACACCGGGGAGCTGTTTTTT	CASSRTGTNTGELFF
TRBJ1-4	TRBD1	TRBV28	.	TGTGCCAGCACTCGACCGGGACAGGGATATGAAAAACTGTTTTTT	CASTRPGQGYEKLFF
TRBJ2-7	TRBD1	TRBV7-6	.	TGTGCCAGCAGCTTAGCAACAGGGGGCTACGAGCAGTACTTC	CASSLATGGYEQYF
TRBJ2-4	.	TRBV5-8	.	TGTGCCAGCAGCCCCAGGGGCGCGGGAAACATTCAGTACTTC	CASSPRGAGNIQYF
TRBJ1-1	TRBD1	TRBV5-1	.	TGCGCCAGCAGCTTGGAAATGGGACAGTTGAACACTGAAGCTTTCTTT	CASSLEMGQLNTEAFF
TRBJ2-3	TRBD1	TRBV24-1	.	TGTGCCACCAGTGATTACGACGACAGGGCAGATACGCAGTATTTT	CATSDYDDRADTQYF
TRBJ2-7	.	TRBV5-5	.	TGTGCCAGCAGCCGCGCCCAGTACTTC	CASSRAQYF
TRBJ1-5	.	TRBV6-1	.	TGTGCCAGCAGTGAACGTACCAGGCTGGCCAATCAGCCCCAGCATTTT	CASSERTRLANQPQHF
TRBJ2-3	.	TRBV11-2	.	TGTGCCAGCAGCCTGACAGGACTTAGCACAGATACGCAGTATTTT	CASSLTGLSTDTQYF
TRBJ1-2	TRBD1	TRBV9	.	TGTGCCAGCAGCGCCAGACAGGGGGGCGGCTACACCTTC	CASSARQGGGYTF
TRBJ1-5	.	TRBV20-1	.	TGCAGTGCTGCCGGGAATCAGCCCCAGCATTTT	CSAAGNQPQHF
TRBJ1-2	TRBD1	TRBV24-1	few	TGTGCCACCAGGCAGGGGGAGAACTATGGCTACACCTTC	CATRQGENYGYTF
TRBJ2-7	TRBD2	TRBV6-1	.	TGTGCCAGCAGTGAATGGGGAGGGCAAGGGGTAGGGGACGAGCAGTACTTC	CASSEWGGQGVGDEQYF
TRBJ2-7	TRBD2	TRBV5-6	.	TGTGCCAGCAGCGCCAGGACTAGCGGGGCCTACGAGCAGTACTTC	CASSARTSGAYEQYF
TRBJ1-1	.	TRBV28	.	TGTGCCAGCAGTCCTGACAGCACTGAAGCTTTCTTT	CASSPDSTEAFF